The entry below describes one T cell receptor (beta chain). With V trimmed by 3 bases and J by 2 bases, 8 bases remained unmatched. CDR3 length: 18 residues. Germline V CDR1 and CDR2: SGHDT, YYEEEE. Everyone who donated was a Caucasian adult who lived in Nashville, Tennessee. The sample originates from a study of shared clonotypes between healthy human individuals. Study summary: Every donor yielded three CD4 naive, three CD4 memory, two CD8 naive and one CD8 memory plate.

Libraries were prepared by immunoSEQ multiplex PCR; TCRdb keeps only in-frame clonotypes and omits some of them. The sample includes about 1 million clones, around 74% of them seen just once. Sequenced sample: memory CD4+ T cells sorted from blood. Noted subset: CD45RA-negative fraction. The genes are TRBV5-6 and TRBJ2-5; 15 positions agree with TRBD2. The clonotype comes from a man aged 18 to 30 in good health. The CDR3 reads CASSSGLAGGPSQETQYF. In DNA form, the CDR3 reads TGTGCCAGCAGCTCGGGACTAGCGGGAGGCCCCTCTCAAGAGACCCAGTACTTC.